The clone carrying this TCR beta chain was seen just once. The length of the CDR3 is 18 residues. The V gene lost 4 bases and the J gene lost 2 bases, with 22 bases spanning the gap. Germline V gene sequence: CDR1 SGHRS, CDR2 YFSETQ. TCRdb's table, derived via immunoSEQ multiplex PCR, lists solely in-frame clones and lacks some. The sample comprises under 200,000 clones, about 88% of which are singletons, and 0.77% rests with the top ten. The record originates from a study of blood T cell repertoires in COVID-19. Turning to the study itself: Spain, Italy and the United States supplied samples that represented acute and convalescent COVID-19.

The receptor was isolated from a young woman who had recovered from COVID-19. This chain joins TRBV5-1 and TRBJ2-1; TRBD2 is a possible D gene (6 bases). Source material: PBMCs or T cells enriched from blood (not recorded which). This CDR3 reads CASSPPSGTSDTYNEQFF. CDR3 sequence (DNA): TGCGCCAGCAGCCCCCCGTCGGGGACTTCCGACACCTACAATGAGCAGTTCTTC.